Listed here are 7 T cell receptor beta chains from one sample, sequenced in a study of cytomegalovirus exposure and HLA in healthy donors. The PCR ran on 60 Vbeta and 13 Jbeta primers. Sequenced by immunoSEQ multiplex PCR; TCRdb stores in-frame clones only, minus some. The sample records 150,000 to 200,000 clones, roughly 85% being singletons. The sequencing sample was made of PBMCs. The receptors stem from a woman aged 18-30 years in good health and CMV-seronegative.

The chain employs TRBV25-1 and TRBJ2-5, with 7 bases fitting TRBD2. Trimming at V came to 2 bases and at J to 7 bases, leaving 13 bases not matched to a gene. Germline CDR1 MGHDK, CDR2 SYGVNS. The CDR3 length is 16 residues. The CDR3 DNA reads as TGTGCCAGCAGTGAAACAGTTGTAGGGAGGGAAGTGACCCAGTACTTC. This sequence encodes CASSETVVGREVTQYF. Complete variable domain (other parts from reference TRBV25-1 and TRBJ2-5): EADIYQTPRYLVIGTGKKITLECSQTMGHDKMYWYQQDPGMELHLIHYSYGVNSTEKGDLSSESTVSRIRTEHFPLTLESARPSHTSQYLCASSETVVGREVTQYFGPGTRLLVL.

The CDR3 loop reads CASNKGRGSHPYEQYV. DNA for the CDR3: TGTGCCAGCAACAAGGGGCGAGGCTCTCATCCCTACGAGCAGTACGTC. This chain connects TRBV21-1 to TRBJ2-7; the tabulated D call, TRBD1, remains unverified against the DNA. TRBV21-1 is designated a pseudogene. The CDR3 contains 16 residues.

V usage is TRBV28 and J usage is TRBJ1-1; D is possibly TRBD1 (6 bases). Trimming shortened V by 6 bases and J by 4 bases, and 18 bases separated the two germline ends. Germline assignment: CDR1 MDHEN and CDR2 SYDVKM. The CDR3 length is 15 residues. The CDR3 DNA is TGTGCCAGCAGCCCCGGGGGGGCGGTCTTCACTGAAGCTTTCTTT. Its translation: CASSPGGAVFTEAFF.

The rearrangement joins TRBV19 to TRBJ2-3; 8 bases align to TRBD1. The V gene end was trimmed by 0 bases and the J gene end by 5 bases; junction bases not matched to a gene: 13. There are 18 residues in the CDR3. The V gene's germline CDR1 is LNHDA and CDR2 SQIVND (reference sequence). The CDR3 is CASSIDATGVGTVDTQYF. CDR3 in DNA: TGTGCCAGTAGTATAGATGCGACAGGGGTAGGGACCGTAGATACGCAGTATTTT.

The gene calls are TRBV25-1 and TRBJ2-1; TRBD2 matches 7 bases. CDR1 MGHDK and CDR2 SYGVNS come from the germline V gene. Trimming took 6 bases from V and 3 from J; bases not matched to a gene: 5. There are 14 residues in the CDR3. The CDR3 is CASSETSFYNEQFF. The CDR3 DNA reads TGTGCCAGCAGCGAGACTAGCTTCTACAATGAGCAGTTCTTC.

This chain connects TRBV28 to TRBJ2-7, with 7 bases aligning to TRBD2. Germline CDR1 is MDHEN and CDR2 is SYDVKM. V was pared by 6 bases and J by 5 bases, with 10 bases of the junction left unmatched. This CDR3 spans 14 amino acids. The CDR3 sequence: CASRAGTIVDEQYF. The DNA for the CDR3 is TGTGCCAGCAGAGCAGGGACTATCGTCGACGAGCAGTACTTC. The full variable domain, completed using reference TRBV28 and TRBJ2-7, is DVKVTQSSRYLVKRTGEKVFLECVQDMDHENMFWYRQDPGLGLRLIYFSYDVKMKEKGDIPEGYSVSREKKERFSLILESASTNQTSMYLCASRAGTIVDEQYFGPGTRLTVT.

The V and J genes are TRBV7-2 and TRBJ2-3, with TRBD2 matching over 7 bases. The ends lost 9 bases at V and 0 bases at J; junction bases unmatched: 9. The germline gives CDR1 SGHTA, CDR2 FQGNSA. The CDR3 runs 15 residues. The CDR3 here is CASSVVGGSTDTQYF. The CDR3 nucleotides are TGTGCCAGTTCGGTAGTCGGGGGGAGCACAGATACGCAGTATTTT.